This paragraph reports one T cell receptor beta chain. Antigen specificity is unknown. The read ends 3 residues shy of where the CDR3 ends; the end is completed using the germline J gene. The CDR3 has 15 residues. Germline CDR1 is SGHRS and CDR2 is YFSETQ. These data are taken from a study of T cell clonality in common variable immunodeficiency. Repertoires were generated with immunoSEQ multiplex PCR, while TCRdb's copy carries only in-frame clones and drops some. Seen in this sample are about 15,000 clones; the ten most common clones hold roughly 5%. CVID meant reduced serum IgG, IgA and/or IgM plus specific antibody deficiency. Findings of the study overall: TCRbeta clonality was increased in CVID versus healthy controls. Fewer deletions and N-nucleotide insertions were reportedly seen in common variable immunodeficiency TCR beta sequences.

Sequenced sample: peripheral blood mononuclear cells. The V call is TRBV5-1, the J call TRBJ1-2; D ambiguous. The TCR comes from a human donor with common variable immunodeficiency. Partial CDR3 DNA: TGCGCCAGCAGCTGGCTCGAGGGCAGCAGAAGGGGC. Protein product: CASSWLEGSRRG. The complete CDR3 reads CASSWLEGSRRGYTF.